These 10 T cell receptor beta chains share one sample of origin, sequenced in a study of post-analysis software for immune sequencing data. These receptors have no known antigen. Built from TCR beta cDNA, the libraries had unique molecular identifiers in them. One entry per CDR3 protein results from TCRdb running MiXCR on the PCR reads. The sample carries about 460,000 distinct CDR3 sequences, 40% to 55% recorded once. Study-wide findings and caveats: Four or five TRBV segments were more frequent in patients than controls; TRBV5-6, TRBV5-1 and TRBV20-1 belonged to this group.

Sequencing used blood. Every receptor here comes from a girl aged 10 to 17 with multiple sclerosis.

CDR3 DNA sequence: TGCAGTGCCGAACCATCGGCTAGCGGGAGTTACAATGAGCAGTTCTTC. This sequence encodes CSAEPSASGSYNEQFF. The V and J genes are TRBV20-1 and TRBJ2-1, with 10 bases matching TRBD2. Germline CDR1 is DFQATT and CDR2 is SNEGSKA (reference sequence). The CDR3 totals 16 residues. V dropped 6 bases and J dropped 4; count of bases not matched to a gene: 12.

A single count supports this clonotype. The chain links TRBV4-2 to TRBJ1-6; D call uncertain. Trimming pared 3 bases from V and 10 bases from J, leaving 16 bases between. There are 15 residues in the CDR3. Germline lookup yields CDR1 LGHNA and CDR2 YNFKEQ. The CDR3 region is CASSQEGGFDSPLHF. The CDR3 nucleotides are TGTGCCAGCAGCCAGGAGGGAGGGTTTGACTCACCCCTCCACTTT.

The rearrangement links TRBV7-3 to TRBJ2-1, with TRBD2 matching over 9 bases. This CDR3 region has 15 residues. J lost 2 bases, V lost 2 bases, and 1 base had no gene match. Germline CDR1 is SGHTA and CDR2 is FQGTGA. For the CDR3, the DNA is TGTGCCAGCAGCTTACTAGCGGGAACCTACAATGAGCAGTTCTTC. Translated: CASSLLAGTYNEQFF. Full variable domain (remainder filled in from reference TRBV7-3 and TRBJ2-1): GAGVSQTPSNKVTEKGKYVELRCDPISGHTALYWYRQSLGQGPEFLIYFQGTGAADDSGLPNDRFFAVRPEGSVSTLKIQRTERGDSAVYLCASSLLAGTYNEQFFGPGTRLTVL.

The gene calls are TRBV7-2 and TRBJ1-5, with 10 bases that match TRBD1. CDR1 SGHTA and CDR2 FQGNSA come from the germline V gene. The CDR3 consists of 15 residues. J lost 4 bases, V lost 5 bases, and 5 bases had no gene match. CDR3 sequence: CASSPMGQGNQPQHF. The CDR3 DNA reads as TGTGCCAGCAGCCCGATGGGACAGGGGAATCAGCCCCAGCATTTT.

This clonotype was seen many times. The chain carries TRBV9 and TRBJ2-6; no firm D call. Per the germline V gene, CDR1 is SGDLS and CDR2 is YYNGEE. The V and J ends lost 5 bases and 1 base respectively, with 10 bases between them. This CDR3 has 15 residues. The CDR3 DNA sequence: TGTGCCAGCAGTGACTTGGGTTCTGGGGCCAACGTCCTGACTTTC. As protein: CASSDLGSGANVLTF.

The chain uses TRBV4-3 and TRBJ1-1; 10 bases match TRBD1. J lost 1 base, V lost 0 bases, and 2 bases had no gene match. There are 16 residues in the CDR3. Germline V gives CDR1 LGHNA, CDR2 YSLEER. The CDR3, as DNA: TGCGCCAGCAGCCAAGAAGGGACAGGGGCGAACACTGAAGCTTTCTTT. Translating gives CASSQEGTGANTEAFF.

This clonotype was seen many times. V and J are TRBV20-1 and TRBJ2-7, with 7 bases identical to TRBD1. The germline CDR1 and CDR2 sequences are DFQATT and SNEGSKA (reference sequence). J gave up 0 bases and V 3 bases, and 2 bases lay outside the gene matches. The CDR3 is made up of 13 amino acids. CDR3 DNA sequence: TGCAGTGCTAGCGGGACAGCCTCCTACGAGCAGTACTTC. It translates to CSASGTASYEQYF.

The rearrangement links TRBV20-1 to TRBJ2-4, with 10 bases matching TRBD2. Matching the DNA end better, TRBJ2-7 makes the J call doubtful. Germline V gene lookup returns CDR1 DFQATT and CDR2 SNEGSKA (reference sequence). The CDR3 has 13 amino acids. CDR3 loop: CSAASGSSYEQYF. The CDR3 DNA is TGCAGTGCTGCTAGCGGGAGCTCCTACGAGCAGTACTTC.

In nucleotides, the CDR3 is TGTGCCAGCAGCTTGGGGATACCGAACACTGAAGCTTTCTTT. Translation: CASSLGIPNTEAFF. J is TRBJ1-1 and V is TRBV5-4; D remains ambiguous. CDR3 length: 14 amino acids. Germline assignment: CDR1 SGHNT and CDR2 YYREEE (reference sequence). The V end lost 0 bases, the J end lost 1 base, and 7 bases lay between the germline ends.

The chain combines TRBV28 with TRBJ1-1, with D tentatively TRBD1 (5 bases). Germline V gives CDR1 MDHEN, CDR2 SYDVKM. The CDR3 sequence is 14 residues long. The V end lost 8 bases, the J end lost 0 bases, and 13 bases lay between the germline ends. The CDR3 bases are TGTGCCAGCGACCGCGACAGTATGAACACTGAAGCTTTCTTT. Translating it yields CASDRDSMNTEAFF.